A single sample gave rise to the 5 T cell receptor beta chains below, sequenced in a study of cytomegalovirus exposure and HLA in healthy donors. The study ran its PCR with 60 Vbeta and 13 Jbeta primers. The method was immunoSEQ multiplex PCR; TCRdb's version includes in-frame clones alone and lacks a portion of them. The profile covers under 200,000 clones, with over 60% appearing a single time and about 2.5% taken by the ten largest. Input material: PBMCs. The receptor source for this set is a woman aged 45-65 years in good health and CMV-seronegative.

Written as DNA, the CDR3 is TGCGCCAGCAGCCCCCCGACAGGGGGCGGCTCTGGGGCCAACGTCCTGACTTTC. This encodes CASSPPTGGGSGANVLTF. The chain joins TRBV5-1 to TRBJ2-6; 10 nucleotides line up with TRBD1. This CDR3 is 18 amino acids long. J was trimmed by 0 bases and V by 4 bases; bases with no gene match: 7. Looked up from germline, CDR1 is SGHRS and CDR2 is YFSETQ.

The chain carries TRBV29-1 and TRBJ2-1; D is possibly TRBD2 (6 bases). Germline V gives CDR1 SQVTM, CDR2 ANQGSEA. V was trimmed by 1 base and J by 3 bases, leaving 13 bases between them. The CDR3 is 15 residues long. The CDR3 spells CSVEGSRLDYNEQFF. CDR3 bases: TGCAGCGTTGAAGGGTCCAGACTAGACTACAATGAGCAGTTCTTC.

Comment on this clone: At the DNA level, this CDR3 is encoded by other sequences in the same sample as well. The gene calls are TRBV6-5 and TRBJ2-7, with TRBD2 as a possible D gene (5 bases). The CDR3 sequence is 13 residues long. The germline gives CDR1 MNHEY, CDR2 SVGAGI. V was trimmed by 6 bases and J by 2 bases, leaving 11 bases between them. CDR3 protein: CASRPTGTYEQYF. CDR3 nucleotides: TGTGCCAGCAGACCGACGGGGACCTACGAGCAGTACTTC.

CDR3 nucleotides: TGTGCCACGCGGACTGGCCTGGACACTGAAGCTTTCTTT. Translated: CATRTGLDTEAFF. The J gene is TRBJ1-1, the V gene TRBV15; D is uncertain. This CDR3 comprises 13 residues. Trimming took 9 bases from V and 3 from J, leaving 14 bases between them. Looked up from germline, CDR1 is LNHNV and CDR2 is YYDKDF (reference sequence).

This chain links TRBV9 with TRBJ1-1; a weak D match, TRBD1 (6 bases). The germline gives CDR1 SGDLS, CDR2 YYNGEE. Trimming pared 3 bases from V and 5 bases from J, leaving 17 bases between. This CDR3 has 15 residues. The CDR3 DNA sequence: TGTGCCAGCAGCGGAGGCGGCAGGGGAGGGACTGAAGCTTTCTTT. Its protein is CASSGGGRGGTEAFF.